The 19 T cell receptor beta chains given below trace back to one sample, sequenced in a study of vaccination effects on CD4 cells after COVID-19. Once cultured for roughly 10 days, the cells underwent separation to obtain CD4+ T cells. The vaccine given was either BNT162b2 or mRNA-1273, in two doses. Their cognate antigens are unknown. Measured with immunoSEQ multiplex PCR; TCRdb has only the in-frame clones, and not every one. The sample includes 43,000 or so clones, roughly 70% of them seen just once. The specimen comprised CD4+ T cells from PBMCs cultured without peptide, sampled after COVID-19 vaccination. The receptors here all came from a human donor who received a COVID-19 vaccine.

CDR3 in amino acids: CASSLIPGGLWPNEQYF. CDR3 coding DNA: TGTGCCAGCAGCCTAATTCCAGGAGGACTCTGGCCCAACGAGCAGTACTTC. V gene TRBV14 combines with J gene TRBJ2-7, with TRBD2 as a possible D gene (5 bases). Germline V gives CDR1 SGHDN, CDR2 FVKESK. The CDR3 has 17 residues. The germline V and J ends were trimmed by 4 bases and 5 bases, with 24 bases remaining between them.

The J gene is TRBJ1-4, the V gene TRBV5-1; D perhaps matches TRBD1 (5 bases). The CDR3 runs to 14 residues. CDR1 and CDR2 (germline): SGHRS, YFSETQ. V was clipped by 5 bases and J by 5 bases, with 13 bases between them. CDR3 nucleotide sequence: TGCGCCAGCAGTATCTCAGGGCTGAATGAAAAACTGTTTTTT. This codes for CASSISGLNEKLFF. Complete variable domain (other parts from reference TRBV5-1 and TRBJ1-4): KAGVTQTPRYLIKTRGQQVTLSCSPISGHRSVSWYQQTPGQGLQFLFEYFSETQRNKGNFPGRFSGRQFSNSRSEMNVSTLELGDSALYLCASSISGLNEKLFFGSGTQLSVL.

The chain has TRBV28 and TRBJ2-1, with a tentative D call TRBD2 (5 bases). The V gene lost 6 bases and the J gene lost 9 bases, with 21 bases spanning the gap. CDR1 MDHEN and CDR2 SYDVKM come from the germline V gene. The CDR3 consists of 15 residues. This CDR3 is CASSLYGNSRGEQFF. In DNA, the CDR3 is TGTGCCAGCAGCCTCTACGGGAACTCTCGGGGTGAGCAGTTCTTC.

This sequence joins TRBV5-1 and TRBJ1-4, with D unresolved. The CDR3 loop spans 15 amino acids. V lost 0 bases and J 4 bases, leaving 10 bases between the germline ends. Germline V gives CDR1 SGHRS, CDR2 YFSETQ. The DNA of the CDR3 is TGCGCCAGCAGCTTGGGGGCCCTTAGTAATGAAAAACTGTTTTTT. Its protein product is CASSLGALSNEKLFF.

The chain employs TRBV10-3 and TRBJ2-3, with a weak D call TRBD2 (5 bases). V dropped 11 bases and J dropped 4 bases, with 13 bases sitting between them. The CDR3 is 12 amino acids. Germline V gene data show CDR1 as ENHRY and CDR2 as SYGVKD. The CDR3 loop is CASNRGPDTQYF. CDR3 bases: TGTGCCTCTAACCGGGGTCCAGATACGCAGTATTTT.

This chain joins TRBV29-1 and TRBJ1-2; tentatively, D is TRBD1 (5 bases). This CDR3 has 12 amino acids. In germline, CDR1 is SQVTM, CDR2 ANQGSEA. V lost 5 bases and J lost 8, with 15 bases in between. This chain's CDR3 is CSVLLGVRGYTF. The CDR3 nucleotides read TGCAGCGTTCTACTGGGGGTGCGGGGCTACACCTTC. Looking up the rest from reference TRBV29-1 and TRBJ1-2 gives the full variable domain: SAVISQKPSRDICQRGTSLTIQCQVDSQVTMMFWYRQQPGQSLTLIATANQGSEATYESGFVIDKFPISRPNLTFSTLTVSNMSPEDSSIYLCSVLLGVRGYTFGSGTRLTVV.

The chain employs TRBV15 and TRBJ2-7, with D perhaps matching TRBD1 or TRBD2 (5 bases each). The ends were cut back, 0 bases at V and 10 bases at J, with 10 bases in the middle. This CDR3 has 12 residues. Germline V gene lookup returns CDR1 LNHNV and CDR2 YYDKDF (reference sequence). CDR3 nucleotide sequence: TGTGCCACCAGCAGAGATGGGGACCTTCAGTACTTC. It specifies CATSRDGDLQYF. Variable domain in full (rest from reference TRBV15 and TRBJ2-7): DAMVIQNPRYQVTQFGKPVTLSCSQTLNHNVMYWYQQKSSQAPKLLFHYYDKDFNNEADTPDNFQSRRPNTSFCFLDIRSPGLGDTAMYLCATSRDGDLQYFGPGTRLTVT.

This chain joins TRBV30 and TRBJ1-5; a possible D gene is TRBD1 (5 bases). CDR1 GTSNPN and CDR2 SVGIG come from the germline V gene (reference sequence). The CDR3 has 12 residues. V lost 0 bases and J 6 bases, leaving 6 bases between the germline ends. The CDR3 DNA reads as TGTGCCTGGAGTGTCGGGGGTCAGCCCCAGCATTTT. Amino acids: CAWSVGGQPQHF.

The chain joins TRBV28 to TRBJ1-1, with a weak D call TRBD1 (5 bases). The length of the CDR3 is 15 residues. V dropped 6 bases and J dropped 3 bases, with 17 bases sitting between them. CDR1 and CDR2 from the germline V gene are MDHEN and SYDVKM. DNA of the CDR3: TGTGCCAGCAGCTGGACCGACAGACCCTACACTGAAGCTTTCTTT. It yields the protein CASSWTDRPYTEAFF.

The table lists this clone with a few counts. V gene TRBV10-1 combines with J gene TRBJ1-2; TRBD1 matches 8 bases. Germline assignment: CDR1 WNHNN and CDR2 SYGVQD (reference sequence). The CDR3 totals 14 residues. V lost 0 bases to trimming and J lost 3 bases; unmatched junction nucleotides: 0. The CDR3 protein is CASSESTGDYGYTF. Written as DNA, the CDR3 is TGCGCCAGCAGTGAGTCGACAGGGGACTATGGCTACACCTTC.

CDR3 nucleotide sequence: TGTGCCACCTCCCCGGACAGCGACCGCACGACCCAGTACTTC. It yields the protein CATSPDSDRTTQYF. The chain employs TRBV24-1 and TRBJ2-5; tentatively, D is TRBD1 (6 bases). The germline V gene has CDR1 KGHDR and CDR2 SFDVKD. The CDR3 has 14 residues. V gave up 9 bases and J gave up 7 bases, with 20 bases separating them.

V is TRBV4-1 and J is TRBJ1-1, with 7 bases lining up with TRBD1. Per the germline V gene, CDR1 is MGHRA and CDR2 is YSYEKL. This CDR3 has 15 amino acids. V was pared by 3 bases and J by 11 bases, with 15 bases of the junction left unmatched. The CDR3 loop is CASSQPTGRVRDAFF. CDR3 sequence (DNA): TGCGCCAGCAGCCAGCCGACAGGGAGGGTCCGGGACGCTTTCTTT.

V gene TRBV9 combines with J gene TRBJ2-7; TRBD2 might be the D (5 bases). The length of the CDR3 is 16 residues. Germline V lookup: CDR1 SGDLS, CDR2 YYNGEE. The V gene lost 0 bases and the J gene lost 2 bases, with 15 bases spanning the gap. For the CDR3, the DNA is TGTGCCAGCAGCGTAGGGGTTACCGGGGTAACCTACGAGCAGTACTTC. Amino acids: CASSVGVTGVTYEQYF.

The chain is built from TRBV9 and TRBJ2-1; D is ambiguous. The ends were cut back, 7 bases at V and 5 bases at J, with 7 bases in the middle. This CDR3 is built from 11 residues. The germline V gene encodes CDR1 SGDLS and CDR2 YYNGEE. This CDR3 reads CASAWDNEQFF. CDR3 coding DNA: TGTGCCAGCGCCTGGGACAATGAGCAGTTCTTC.

In its sample, this clone was seen a few times. The CDR3 DNA reads as TGCGCCAGCAGCCAAGGGGCGAGGAGCTCTGGAAACACCATATATTTT. Protein product: CASSQGARSSGNTIYF. J is TRBJ1-3 and V is TRBV4-1; D not certain. Trimming stripped 1 base from V and 0 bases from J, with 10 bases between. Per germline, CDR1 MGHRA and CDR2 YSYEKL. The CDR3 runs to 16 residues.

The rearrangement links TRBV5-3 to TRBJ2-1, with TRBD2 matching 9 bases. TRBV5-3 is an ORF for which the function is uncertain. The CDR3 is 16 residues long. The trim removed 0 bases at V and 4 bases at J, leaving 5 bases unmatched. The CDR3 here is CARSLGGRVLYNEQFF. CDR3 DNA sequence: TGTGCCAGAAGCTTGGGCGGGAGGGTTCTGTACAATGAGCAGTTCTTC.

The chain has TRBV11-2 and TRBJ2-3; D call uncertain. This CDR3 is built from 14 residues. The germline V and J ends were trimmed by 6 bases and 4 bases, with 14 bases remaining between them. The germline V gene has CDR1 SGHAT and CDR2 FQNNGV. In DNA form, the CDR3 reads TGTGCCAGCAGTGGACCCCCCCTGTCAGATACGCAGTATTTT. Its translation: CASSGPPLSDTQYF. Full variable domain (missing parts from reference TRBV11-2 and TRBJ2-3): EAGVAQSPRYKIIEKRQSVAFWCNPISGHATLYWYQQILGQGPKLLIQFQNNGVVDDSQLPKDRFSAERLKGVDSTLKIQPAKLEDSAVYLCASSGPPLSDTQYFGPGTRLTVL.

The rearrangement uses TRBV5-4 and TRBJ2-2, with 8 bases lining up with TRBD1. Germline V gene data show CDR1 as SGHNT and CDR2 as YYREEE (reference sequence). This CDR3 has 15 residues. V lost 4 bases and J lost 3; bases outside the gene matches: 5. CDR3 amino acids: CASSLDRAYTGELFF. The DNA of the CDR3 is TGTGCCAGCAGCCTGGACAGGGCATACACCGGGGAGCTGTTTTTT. Combining the CDR3 with reference TRBV5-4 and TRBJ2-2 gives the whole variable domain ETGVTQSPTHLIKTRGQQVTLRCSSQSGHNTVSWYQQALGQGPQFIFQYYREEENGRGNFPPRFSGLQFPNYSSELNVNALELDDSALYLCASSLDRAYTGELFFGEGSRLTVL.

The gene calls are TRBV9 and TRBJ2-1, with D maybe TRBD2 (6 bases). Germline CDR1 and CDR2: SGDLS and YYNGEE. The CDR3 spans 16 residues. Between the trimmed V and J ends, which lost 0 bases and 8 bases, there was a span of 18 bases. The CDR3 protein is CASSVGPGSRSDEQFF. The CDR3 region has the DNA TGTGCCAGCAGCGTAGGTCCCGGGAGTCGAAGCGATGAGCAGTTCTTC. Full variable domain (rest looked up from reference TRBV9 and TRBJ2-1): DSGVTQTPKHLITATGQRVTLRCSPRSGDLSVYWYQQSLDQGLQFLIQYYNGEERAKGNILERFSAQQFPDLHSELNLSSLELGDSALYFCASSVGPGSRSDEQFFGPGTRLTVL.